The present T cell receptor (beta chain) was sequenced within a study of blood T cell repertoires in COVID-19. Study background: Sample material is recorded as cDNA or gDNA derived from T cells, B-cell-depleted T cells, or PBMCs.

Sequenced by immunoSEQ multiplex PCR; TCRdb stores in-frame clones only, minus some. The table includes approximately 160,000 clones, around 82% detected once. Residents of over 20 US areas, aged about 18 to 100 years, made up the participants. The ends were cut back, 8 bases at V and 4 bases at J, with 24 bases in the middle. CDR1 is MNHEY, CDR2 SMNVEV, per germline (reference sequence). This CDR3 spans 17 amino acids. In its sample, this clone was seen a few times. The sequencing sample was made of PBMCs or T cells enriched from blood (not recorded which). V and J are TRBV27 and TRBJ1-5; tentatively, D is TRBD1 (5 bases). The receptor was derived from a woman aged 45-65 years in a cohort exposed to, infected with or recovered from COVID-19 (not recorded which). The CDR3 DNA is TGTGCCAGCGGAAAAAGGGGCGGTGTGGGGGGAAATCAGCCCCAGCATTTT. Its translation: CASGKRGGVGGNQPQHF.